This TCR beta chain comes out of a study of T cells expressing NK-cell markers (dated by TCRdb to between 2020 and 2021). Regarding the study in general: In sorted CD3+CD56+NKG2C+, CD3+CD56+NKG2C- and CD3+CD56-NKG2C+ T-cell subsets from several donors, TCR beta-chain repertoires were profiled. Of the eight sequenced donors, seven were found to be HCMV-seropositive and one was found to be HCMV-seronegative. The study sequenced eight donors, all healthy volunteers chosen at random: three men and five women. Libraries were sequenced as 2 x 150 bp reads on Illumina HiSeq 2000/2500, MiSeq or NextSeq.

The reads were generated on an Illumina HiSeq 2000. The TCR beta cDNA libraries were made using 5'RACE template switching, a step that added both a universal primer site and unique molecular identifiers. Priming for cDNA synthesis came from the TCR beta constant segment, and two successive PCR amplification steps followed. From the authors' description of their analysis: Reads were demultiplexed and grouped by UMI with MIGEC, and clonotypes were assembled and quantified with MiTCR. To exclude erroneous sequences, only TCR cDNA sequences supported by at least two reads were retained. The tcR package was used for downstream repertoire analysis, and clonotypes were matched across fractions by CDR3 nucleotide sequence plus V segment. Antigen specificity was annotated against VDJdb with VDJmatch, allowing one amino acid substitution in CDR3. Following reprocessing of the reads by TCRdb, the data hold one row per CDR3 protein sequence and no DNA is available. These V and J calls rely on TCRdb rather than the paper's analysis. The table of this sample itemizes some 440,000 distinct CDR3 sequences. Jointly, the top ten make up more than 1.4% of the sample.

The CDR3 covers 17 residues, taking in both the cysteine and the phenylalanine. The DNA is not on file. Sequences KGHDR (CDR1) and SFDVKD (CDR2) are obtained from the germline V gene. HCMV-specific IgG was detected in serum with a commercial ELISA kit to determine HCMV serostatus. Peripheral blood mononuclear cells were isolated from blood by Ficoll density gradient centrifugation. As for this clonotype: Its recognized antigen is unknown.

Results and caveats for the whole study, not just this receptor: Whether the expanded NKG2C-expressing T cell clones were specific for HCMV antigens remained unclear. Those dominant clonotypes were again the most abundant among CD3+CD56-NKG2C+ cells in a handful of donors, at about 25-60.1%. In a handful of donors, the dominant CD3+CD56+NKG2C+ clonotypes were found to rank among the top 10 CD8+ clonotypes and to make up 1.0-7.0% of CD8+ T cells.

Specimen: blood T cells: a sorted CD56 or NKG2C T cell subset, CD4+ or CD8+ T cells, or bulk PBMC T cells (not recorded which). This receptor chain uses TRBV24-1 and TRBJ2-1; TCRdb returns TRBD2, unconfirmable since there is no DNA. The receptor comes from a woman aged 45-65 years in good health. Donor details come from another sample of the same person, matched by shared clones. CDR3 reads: CATDLASGESRAIEQFF.